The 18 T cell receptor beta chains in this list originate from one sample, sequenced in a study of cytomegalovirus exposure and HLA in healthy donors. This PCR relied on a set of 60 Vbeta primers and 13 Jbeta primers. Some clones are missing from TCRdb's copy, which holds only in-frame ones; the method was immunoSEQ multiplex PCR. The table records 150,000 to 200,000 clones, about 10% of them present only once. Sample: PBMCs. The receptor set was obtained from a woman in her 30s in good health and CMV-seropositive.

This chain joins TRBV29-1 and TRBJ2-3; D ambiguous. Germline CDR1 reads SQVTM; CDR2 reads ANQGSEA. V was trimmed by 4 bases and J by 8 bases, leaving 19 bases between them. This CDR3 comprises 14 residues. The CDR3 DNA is TGCAGCGTTGTGCCCCCCAACGTATCAGTTACGCAGTATTTT. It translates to CSVVPPNVSVTQYF.

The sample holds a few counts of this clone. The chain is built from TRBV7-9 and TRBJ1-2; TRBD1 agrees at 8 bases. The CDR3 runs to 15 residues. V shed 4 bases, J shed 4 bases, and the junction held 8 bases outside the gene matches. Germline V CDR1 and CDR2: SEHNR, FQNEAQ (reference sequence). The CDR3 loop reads CASSYGQGEGYGYTF. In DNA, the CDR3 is TGTGCCAGCAGCTATGGACAGGGAGAGGGCTATGGCTACACCTTC.

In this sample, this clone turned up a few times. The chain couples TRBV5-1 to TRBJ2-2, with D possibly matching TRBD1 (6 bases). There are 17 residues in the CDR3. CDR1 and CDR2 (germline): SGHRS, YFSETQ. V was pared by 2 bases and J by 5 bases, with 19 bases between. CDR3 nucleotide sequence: TGCGCCAGCAGCTTTCTGGGGGCGTCAGTTAGGACCGGGGAGCTGTTTTTT. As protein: CASSFLGASVRTGELFF.

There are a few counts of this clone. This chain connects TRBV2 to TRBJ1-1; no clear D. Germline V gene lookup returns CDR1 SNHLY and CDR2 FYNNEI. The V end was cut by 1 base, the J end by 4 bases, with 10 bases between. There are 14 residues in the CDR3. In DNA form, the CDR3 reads TGTGCCAGCAGTGAAGAGCCGGGGAGCACTGAAGCTTTCTTT. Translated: CASSEEPGSTEAFF.

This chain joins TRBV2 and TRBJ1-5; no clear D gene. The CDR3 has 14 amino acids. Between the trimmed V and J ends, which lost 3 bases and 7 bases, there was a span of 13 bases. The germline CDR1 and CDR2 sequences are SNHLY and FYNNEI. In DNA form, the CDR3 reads TGTGCCAGCAGTGAGGGCGAAAGGAACCAGCCCCAGCATTTT. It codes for CASSEGERNQPQHF. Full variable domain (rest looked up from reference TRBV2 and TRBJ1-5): EPEVTQTPSHQVTQMGQEVILRCVPISNHLYFYWYRQILGQKVEFLVSFYNNEISEKSEIFDDQFSVERPDGSNFTLKIRSTKLEDSAMYFCASSEGERNQPQHFGDGTRLSIL.

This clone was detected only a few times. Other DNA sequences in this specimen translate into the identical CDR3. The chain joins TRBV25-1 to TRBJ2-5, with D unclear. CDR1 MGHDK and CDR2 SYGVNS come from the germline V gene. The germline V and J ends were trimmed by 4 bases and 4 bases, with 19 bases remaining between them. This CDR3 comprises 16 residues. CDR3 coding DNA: TGTGCCAGCAGTGCGGGTCGGAGCGCCCGTGGAGAGACCCAGTACTTC. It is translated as CASSAGRSARGETQYF.

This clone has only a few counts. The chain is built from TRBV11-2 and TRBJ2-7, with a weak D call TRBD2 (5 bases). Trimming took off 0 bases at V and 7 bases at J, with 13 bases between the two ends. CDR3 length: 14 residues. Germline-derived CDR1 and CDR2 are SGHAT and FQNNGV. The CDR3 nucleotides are TGTGCCAGCAGCTTAGATCCGGAGGTCCCAGAGCAGTACTTC. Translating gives CASSLDPEVPEQYF.

CDR3 loop: CATSIVHRAGELFF. The CDR3 region has the DNA TGTGCCACCAGCATAGTTCATCGGGCCGGGGAGCTGTTTTTT. The chain joins TRBV15 to TRBJ2-2; D remains ambiguous. V was pared by 4 bases and J by 6 bases, with 12 bases between. From germline, CDR1 is LNHNV and CDR2 YYDKDF (reference sequence). The CDR3 is 14 amino acids.

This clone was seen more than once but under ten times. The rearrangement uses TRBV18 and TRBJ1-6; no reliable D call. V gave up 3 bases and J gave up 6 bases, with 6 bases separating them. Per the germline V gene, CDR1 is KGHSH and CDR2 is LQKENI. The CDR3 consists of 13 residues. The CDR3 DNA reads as TGTGCCAGCTCACCGAACTTTAATTCACCCCTCCACTTT. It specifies CASSPNFNSPLHF. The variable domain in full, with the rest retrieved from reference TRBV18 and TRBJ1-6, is NAGVMQNPRHLVRRRGQEARLRCSPMKGHSHVYWYRQLPEEGLKFMVYLQKENIIDESGMPKERFSAEFPKEGPSILRIQQVVRGDSAAYFCASSPNFNSPLHFGNGTRLTVT.

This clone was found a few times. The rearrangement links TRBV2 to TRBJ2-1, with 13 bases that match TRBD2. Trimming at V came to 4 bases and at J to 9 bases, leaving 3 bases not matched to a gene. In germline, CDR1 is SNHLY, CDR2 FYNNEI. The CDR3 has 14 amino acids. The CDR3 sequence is CASSGGLAGVEQFF. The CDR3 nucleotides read TGTGCCAGCAGTGGAGGACTAGCGGGAGTTGAGCAGTTCTTC. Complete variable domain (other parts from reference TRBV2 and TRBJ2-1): EPEVTQTPSHQVTQMGQEVILRCVPISNHLYFYWYRQILGQKVEFLVSFYNNEISEKSEIFDDQFSVERPDGSNFTLKIRSTKLEDSAMYFCASSGGLAGVEQFFGPGTRLTVL.

The CDR3, as DNA: TGCGCCAGCAGCCAACAGGTACAGTACGAGCAGTACTTC. It yields the protein CASSQQVQYEQYF. V and J are TRBV4-1 and TRBJ2-5; D not certain. Near its end, the DNA agrees better with TRBJ2-7, so the J call may be wrong. The CDR3 length is 13 residues. In germline, CDR1 is MGHRA, CDR2 YSYEKL.

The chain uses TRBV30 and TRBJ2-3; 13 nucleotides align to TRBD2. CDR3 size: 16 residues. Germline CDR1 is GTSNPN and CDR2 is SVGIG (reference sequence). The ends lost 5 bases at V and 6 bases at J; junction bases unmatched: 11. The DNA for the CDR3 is TGTGCCTGGGAAATGGGACTAGCGGGATTGGGGGATACGCAGTATTTT. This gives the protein CAWEMGLAGLGDTQYF.

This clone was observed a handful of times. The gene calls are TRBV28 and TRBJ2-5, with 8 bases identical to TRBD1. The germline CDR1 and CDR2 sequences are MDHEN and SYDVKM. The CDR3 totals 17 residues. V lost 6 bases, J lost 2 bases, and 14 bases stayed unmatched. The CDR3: CASSLTLDRGPQETQYF. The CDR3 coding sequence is TGTGCCAGCAGCTTAACCCTCGACAGGGGACCTCAAGAGACCCAGTACTTC.

The CDR3 is CASSVQGTGELFF. DNA for the CDR3: TGTGCCAGCAGTGTACAGGGGACCGGGGAGCTGTTTTTT. The chain joins TRBV6-4 to TRBJ2-2, with 7 bases lining up with TRBD1. Losses at the gene ends were 4 bases for V and 5 bases for J; bases not matched to a gene: 1. The CDR3 has 13 amino acids. Germline values: CDR1 MRHNA, CDR2 SNTAGT.

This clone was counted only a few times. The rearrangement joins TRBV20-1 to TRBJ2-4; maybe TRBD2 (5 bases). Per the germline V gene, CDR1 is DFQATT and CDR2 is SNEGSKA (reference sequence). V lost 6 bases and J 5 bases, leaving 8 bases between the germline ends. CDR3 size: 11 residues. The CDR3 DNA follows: TGCAGTGCCCGGACTGAAAACATTCAGTACTTC. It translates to CSARTENIQYF.

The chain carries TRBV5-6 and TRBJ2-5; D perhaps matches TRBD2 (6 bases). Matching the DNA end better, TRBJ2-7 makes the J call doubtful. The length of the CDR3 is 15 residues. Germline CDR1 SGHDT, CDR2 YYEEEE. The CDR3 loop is CASSLVSWGVYEQYF. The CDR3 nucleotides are TGTGCCAGCAGCTTGGTTTCCTGGGGGGTCTACGAGCAGTACTTC.

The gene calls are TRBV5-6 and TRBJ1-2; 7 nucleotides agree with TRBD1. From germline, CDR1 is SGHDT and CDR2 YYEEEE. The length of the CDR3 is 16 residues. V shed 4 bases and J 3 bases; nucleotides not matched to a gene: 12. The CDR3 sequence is CASSQIETGIDYGYTF. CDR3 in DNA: TGTGCCAGCAGCCAAATTGAGACAGGGATAGACTATGGCTACACCTTC.

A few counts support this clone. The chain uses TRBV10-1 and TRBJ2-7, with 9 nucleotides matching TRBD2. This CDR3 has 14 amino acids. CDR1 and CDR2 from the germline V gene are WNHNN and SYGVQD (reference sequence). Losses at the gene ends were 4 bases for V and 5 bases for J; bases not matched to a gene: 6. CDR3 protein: CASSASGDRNEQYF. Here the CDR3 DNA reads TGCGCCAGCAGTGCTAGCGGGGATCGAAACGAGCAGTACTTC.